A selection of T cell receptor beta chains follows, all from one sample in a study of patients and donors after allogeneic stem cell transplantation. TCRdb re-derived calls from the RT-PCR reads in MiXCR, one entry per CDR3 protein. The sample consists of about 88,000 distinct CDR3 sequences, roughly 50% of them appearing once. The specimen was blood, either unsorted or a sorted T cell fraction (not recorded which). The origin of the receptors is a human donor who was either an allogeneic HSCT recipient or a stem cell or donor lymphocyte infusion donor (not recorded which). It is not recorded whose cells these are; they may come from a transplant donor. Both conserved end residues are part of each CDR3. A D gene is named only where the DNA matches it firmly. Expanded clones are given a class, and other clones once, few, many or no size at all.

TGCGCCAGCAGCCAAGAAACGTATTATCAGCCCCAGCATTTT | CASSQETYYQPQHF | few | TRBJ1-5 | TRBV4-3 | -
TGCAGTGCTAGGGATGTATCTCGGACTGATGCTTTCTTT | CSARDVSRTDAFF | - | TRBJ1-1 | TRBV20-1 | -
TGTGCCAGCAGCCCCGGCATGAACACTGAAGCTTTCTTT | CASSPGMNTEAFF | many | TRBJ1-1 | TRBV5-8 | -
TGTGCCTGCGGACAGCCTGCTAGTACGGCCAACGTCCTGACTTTC | CACGQPASTANVLTF | - | TRBJ2-6 | TRBV7-9 | -
TGCGCCAGCAGCCAAGTCCGCCGGGACAGGGTATCTGACGAGCAGTACTTC | CASSQVRRDRVSDEQYF | - | TRBJ2-7 | TRBV4-3 | TRBD1
TGTGCCAGCAGCTTAGCGGGAGGCAATGAGCAGTTCTTC | CASSLAGGNEQFF | - | TRBJ2-1 | TRBV13 | TRBD2
TGTGCCAGCAGCTCCGGAAGGGCGACTAATTCACCCCTCCACTTT | CASSSGRATNSPLHF | - | TRBJ1-6 | TRBV7-9 | -
TGCAGTTCCACCCTTGGACACCTTAAGAAGGGCTACACCTTC | CSSTLGHLKKGYTF | few | TRBJ1-2 | TRBV20-1 | -
TGTGCCAGCAGTTCCTTACACCCCCCTGCGGGAGGCCTCTCCTACGAGCAGTACTTC | CASSSLHPPAGGLSYEQYF | few | TRBJ2-7 | TRBV6-2/TRBV6-3 | TRBD2
TGTGCCAGCAGCCCGACAGGGATAAACAATCAGCCCCAGCATTTT | CASSPTGINNQPQHF | - | TRBJ1-5 | TRBV9 | TRBD1